The present entry profiles one T cell receptor (beta chain) with its context. The antigen is not known. The treatment was: approximately 11-day PBMC culture with coronavirus spike peptide pools or control peptides (ViraFEST assay). Once peptide pools had expanded antigen-specific T cells, ViraFEST sequenced TCRs. Scientists ran DNA taken from cultured CD4+ T cells through the Oncomine TCR Beta short-read assay for sequencing. Once CD4+ T cells had been cultured, genomic DNA was extracted from them. Each CDR3 protein is one row after TCRdb ran MiXCR on the PCR reads. The sample shows roughly 8,900 distinct CDR3 sequences, about 30% of them seen only once. The CDR3 is 16 residues long. The germline CDR1 and CDR2 sequences are DFQATT and SNEGSKA (reference sequence). Trimming took 2 bases from V and 8 from J; bases not matched to a gene: 16. This sample is drawn from a study of vaccination and CD4 T cells after COVID-19. Study-wide results and caveats: Convalescent patients had a median 86.3% of post-vaccine SARS-CoV-2-reactive clones that were detected only after vaccination, not before it.

The J gene is TRBJ1-2, the V gene TRBV20-1; TRBD1 aligns across 8 bases. Sequencing was carried out using cultured CD4+ T cells from blood. The sequence came from a human donor with COVID-19. The CDR3 DNA sequence: TGCAGTGCTAGAACCCGGGGAGGGACAGGCTCGGAGGGCTACACCTTC. Its protein product is CSARTRGGTGSEGYTF.